A selection of T cell receptor beta chains follows, all from one sample in a study of T-cell reconstitution after alpha-beta-depleted transplantation in children. TCRdb independently ran MiXCR on the PCR reads; one entry per CDR3 protein. The sample includes around 230,000 distinct CDR3 sequences, roughly 15% of them seen just once. Sequenced material: PBMCs, mostly from graft donor cells, taken 360 days after TCRalphabeta/CD19-depleted stem cell transplant. The receptors derive from a male patient between 2 and 15 years old who had a stem cell transplant for acute lymphoblastic leukemia, so the T cells may come from the graft donor. Each CDR3 is given with its conserved first and last residue. A D gene is named only where the DNA matches it firmly. Size is omitted from some rows. Given values are once, few, many or a class for expanded clones.

d_call | clone_size | j_call | v_call | cdr3_nt | cdr3_aa
. | many | TRBJ2-2 | TRBV7-8 | TGTGCCAGCAGCTTAGGGATAGCGGTGACCGGGGAGCTGTTTTTT | CASSLGIAVTGELFF
TRBD1 | few | TRBJ2-3 | TRBV4-2 | TGTGCCAGCAGCCAAGATGTCCGGACAGGGGCAGATACGCAGTATTTT | CASSQDVRTGADTQYF
. | . | TRBJ2-7 | TRBV5-1 | TGCGCCAGCAGCTTGGATGGGGGGCCCGACTACGAGCAGTACTTC | CASSLDGGPDYEQYF
. | many | TRBJ2-5 | TRBV29-1 | TGCAGCGGTGGGGGCGAGACCCAGTACTTC | CSGGGETQYF
. | . | TRBJ2-6 | TRBV11-1 | TGTGCCAGCAGCTTCGGGTGGGACGGGAGCTCTGGGGCCAACGTCCTGACTTTC | CASSFGWDGSSGANVLTF
. | . | TRBJ1-5 | TRBV7-9 | TGTGCCAGCAGCGCGGACACCAACAATCAGCCCCAGCATTTT | CASSADTNNQPQHF
. | . | TRBJ2-2 | TRBV5-6 | TGTGCCAGCAGCTTACCCTCTGGCAGGGTGGTGGACACCGGGGAGCTGTTTTTT | CASSLPSGRVVDTGELFF
. | . | TRBJ1-3 | TRBV12-3/TRBV12-4 | TGTGCCAGCAGCCCCGTTGGAACTGGAAACACCATATATTTT | CASSPVGTGNTIYF
TRBD1 | few | TRBJ2-7 | TRBV15 | TGTGCCACCAGCAGCCGACAGGGCAGCTCCTACGAGCAGTACTTC | CATSSRQGSSYEQYF
TRBD2 | few | TRBJ2-5 | TRBV28 | TGTGCCAGCAGTGCGGGACTAGCCGCAGAGACCCAGTACTTC | CASSAGLAAETQYF
TRBD1 | many | TRBJ2-7 | TRBV15 | TGTGCCACCAGCGCAATATTGGGACAGGGTGTCCTTTACGAGCAGTACTTC | CATSAILGQGVLYEQYF
. | . | TRBJ2-2 | TRBV13 | TGTGCCAGCAGCTTCGGGGCAGGGGCTCAAAGTACCGGGGAGCTGTTTTTT | CASSFGAGAQSTGELFF
. | . | TRBJ2-5 | TRBV3-1 | TGTGCCAGCAGCCAAGATTTAGGAGGGGGAGAGACCCAGTACTTC | CASSQDLGGGETQYF
. | . | TRBJ1-5 | TRBV24-1 | TGTGCCACCAGTGATTCCGTTGACGTTGAGCAGCCCCAGCATTTT | CATSDSVDVEQPQHF
. | . | TRBJ2-7 | TRBV7-8 | TGTGCCAGCAGCCACAGGGGGTTTCTAGCGGGGATCTACGAGCAGTACTTC | CASSHRGFLAGIYEQYF
. | . | TRBJ2-2 | TRBV27 | TGTGCCAGCGGGGCGGCCGGGGAGCTGTTTTTT | CASGAAGELFF
TRBD1 | . | TRBJ2-7 | TRBV10-2 | TGCGCCAGCAGTGAGCCCGGACAGGGAGAGGGGTCCTACGAGCAGTACTTC | CASSEPGQGEGSYEQYF
TRBD1 | . | TRBJ1-1 | TRBV5-6 | TGTGCCAGCAGCTTGGACAGGGGGCGCCGGAGGACTGAAGCTTTCTTT | CASSLDRGRRRTEAFF
TRBD1 | . | TRBJ2-7 | TRBV4-3 | TGCGCCAGCAGCCGCACCGGCGACAGGGCATACGAGCAGTACTTC | CASSRTGDRAYEQYF
. | . | TRBJ2-5 | TRBV3-1 | TGTGCCTGCTGTTTCGAAGAGACCCAGTACTTC | CACCFEETQYF
. | . | TRBJ2-1 | TRBV18 | TGTGCCAGCTCACCACGGGAAGGGCCTTCCTACAATGAGCAGTTCTTC | CASSPREGPSYNEQFF
. | . | TRBJ2-4 | TRBV12-3/TRBV12-4 | TGTGCCAGCAGGACCGGGACCTCTGGGCCTAACATTCAGTACTTC | CASRTGTSGPNIQYF
. | . | TRBJ2-3 | TRBV7-9 | TGTGCCACCGCAGAGGGGGAAGATACGCAGTATTTT | CATAEGEDTQYF
TRBD1 | . | TRBJ2-5 | TRBV7-9 | TGTGCCAGCAGCTTTAAGGGGGACAGGGGAAGACAAGAGACCCAGTACTTC | CASSFKGDRGRQETQYF
. | many | TRBJ2-2 | TRBV2 | TGTGCCAGCGGGTGGGCGAACACCGGGGAGCTGTTTTTT | CASGWANTGELFF
. | . | TRBJ2-1 | TRBV28 | TGTGCCAGCAGTTCGTCGTTGTCGAGTCAGGGCAATGAGCAGTTCTTC | CASSSSLSSQGNEQFF
. | many | TRBJ1-2 | TRBV4-2 | TGTGCCAGCAGCCAAGTAGGCTTTGGGGATGGCTACACCTTC | CASSQVGFGDGYTF
TRBD2 | few | TRBJ2-1 | TRBV20-1 | TGCAGTGCTAGGCTGAGGACTAGCGGGGCTAATGAGCAGTTCTTC | CSARLRTSGANEQFF
TRBD1 | many | TRBJ2-1 | TRBV10-2 | TGCGCCAGCAGTGAGGCGACCGGGACAGGGGAGTACAATGAGCAGTTCTTC | CASSEATGTGEYNEQFF
. | few | TRBJ2-7 | TRBV20-1 | TGCAGTGCTATAGACAGGTCCCCCGTTGAGCAGTACTTC | CSAIDRSPVEQYF
. | . | TRBJ2-3 | TRBV11-2 | TGTGCCAGCAGCCCTCTGCTAACGGGCGCAGATACGCAGTATTTT | CASSPLLTGADTQYF
. | few | TRBJ2-1 | TRBV7-7 | TGTGCTAGCAGCTTAGGGTCGAAGAATGAGCAGTTCTTC | CASSLGSKNEQFF
TRBD1 | few | TRBJ2-7 | TRBV12-3/TRBV12-4 | TGTGCCAGCGGAGACAGGGTCCACGAGCAGTACTTC | CASGDRVHEQYF
. | many | TRBJ2-1 | TRBV5-5 | TGTGCCAGCAGCCTAGTCAGCTCCTACAATGAGCAGTTCTTC | CASSLVSSYNEQFF
. | few | TRBJ2-3 | TRBV7-2 | TGTGCCAGCAGCTTAGCGCAACGGGGGAGCACAGATACGCAGTATTTT | CASSLAQRGSTDTQYF
. | few | TRBJ2-7 | TRBV12-3/TRBV12-4 | TGTGCCAGCAGTTCTAAGGTCAGGGCGGGGCAGTCCTACGAGCAGTACTTC | CASSSKVRAGQSYEQYF
TRBD1 | . | TRBJ2-5 | TRBV29-1 | TGCAGCGTTGGAGTCGGGGACAGGTCTATGGAGGAGACCCAGTACTTC | CSVGVGDRSMEETQYF
TRBD2 | few | TRBJ2-1 | TRBV5-1 | TGCGCCAGCAGCTTCGTAGCGGGGGAACGCAATGAGCAGTTCTTC | CASSFVAGERNEQFF